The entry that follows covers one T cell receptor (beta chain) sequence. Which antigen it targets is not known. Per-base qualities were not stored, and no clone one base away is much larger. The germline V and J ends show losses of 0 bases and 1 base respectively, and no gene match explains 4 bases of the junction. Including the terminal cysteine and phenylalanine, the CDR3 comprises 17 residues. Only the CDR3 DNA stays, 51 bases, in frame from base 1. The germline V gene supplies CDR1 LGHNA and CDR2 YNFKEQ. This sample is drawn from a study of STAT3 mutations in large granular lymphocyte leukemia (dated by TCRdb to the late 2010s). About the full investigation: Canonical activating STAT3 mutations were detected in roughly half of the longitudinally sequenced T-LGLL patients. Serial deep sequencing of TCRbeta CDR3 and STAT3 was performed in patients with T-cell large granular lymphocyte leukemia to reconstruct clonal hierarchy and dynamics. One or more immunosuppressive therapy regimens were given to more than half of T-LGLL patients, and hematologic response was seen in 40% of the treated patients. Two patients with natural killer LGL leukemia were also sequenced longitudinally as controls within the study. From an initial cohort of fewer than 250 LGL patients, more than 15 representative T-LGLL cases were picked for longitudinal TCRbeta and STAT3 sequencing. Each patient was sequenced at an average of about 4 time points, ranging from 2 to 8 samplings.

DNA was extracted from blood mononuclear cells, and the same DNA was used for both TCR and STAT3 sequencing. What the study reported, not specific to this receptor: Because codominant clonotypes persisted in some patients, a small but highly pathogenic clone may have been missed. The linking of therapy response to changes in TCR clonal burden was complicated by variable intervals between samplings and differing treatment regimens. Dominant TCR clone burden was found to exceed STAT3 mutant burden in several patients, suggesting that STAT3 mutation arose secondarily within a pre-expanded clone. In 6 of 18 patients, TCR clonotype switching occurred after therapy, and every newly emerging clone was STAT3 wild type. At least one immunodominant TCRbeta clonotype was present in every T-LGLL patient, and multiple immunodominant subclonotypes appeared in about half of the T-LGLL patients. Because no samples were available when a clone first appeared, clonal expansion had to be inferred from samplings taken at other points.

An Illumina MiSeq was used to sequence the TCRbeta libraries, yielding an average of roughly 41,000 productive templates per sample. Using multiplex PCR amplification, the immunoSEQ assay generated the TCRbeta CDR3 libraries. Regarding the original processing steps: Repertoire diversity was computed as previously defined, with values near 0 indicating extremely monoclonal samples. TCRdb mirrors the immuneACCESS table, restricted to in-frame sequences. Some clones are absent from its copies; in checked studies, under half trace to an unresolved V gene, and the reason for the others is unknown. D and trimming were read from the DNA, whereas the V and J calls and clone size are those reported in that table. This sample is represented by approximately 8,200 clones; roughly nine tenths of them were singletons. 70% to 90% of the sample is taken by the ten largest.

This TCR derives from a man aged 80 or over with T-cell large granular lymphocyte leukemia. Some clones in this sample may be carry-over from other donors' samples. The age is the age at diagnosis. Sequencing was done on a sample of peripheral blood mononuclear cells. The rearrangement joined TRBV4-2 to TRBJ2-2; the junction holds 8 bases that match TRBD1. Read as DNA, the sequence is TGTGCCAGCAGCCAAGAAGCAGGGGGCGTGAACACCGGGGAGCTGTTTTTT. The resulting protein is CASSQEAGGVNTGELFF.